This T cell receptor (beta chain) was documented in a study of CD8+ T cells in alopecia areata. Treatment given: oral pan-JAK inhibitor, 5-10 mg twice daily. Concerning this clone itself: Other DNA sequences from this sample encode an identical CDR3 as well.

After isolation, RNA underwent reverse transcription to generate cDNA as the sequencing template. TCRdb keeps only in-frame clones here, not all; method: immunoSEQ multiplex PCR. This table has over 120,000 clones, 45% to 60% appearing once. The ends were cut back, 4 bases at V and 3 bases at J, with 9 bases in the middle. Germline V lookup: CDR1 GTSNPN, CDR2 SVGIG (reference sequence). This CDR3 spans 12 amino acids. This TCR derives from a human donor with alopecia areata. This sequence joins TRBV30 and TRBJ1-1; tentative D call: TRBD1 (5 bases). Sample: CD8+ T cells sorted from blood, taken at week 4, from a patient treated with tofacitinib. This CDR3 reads CAWTLGDTEAFF. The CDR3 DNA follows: TGTGCCTGGACTTTGGGGGACACTGAAGCTTTCTTT.